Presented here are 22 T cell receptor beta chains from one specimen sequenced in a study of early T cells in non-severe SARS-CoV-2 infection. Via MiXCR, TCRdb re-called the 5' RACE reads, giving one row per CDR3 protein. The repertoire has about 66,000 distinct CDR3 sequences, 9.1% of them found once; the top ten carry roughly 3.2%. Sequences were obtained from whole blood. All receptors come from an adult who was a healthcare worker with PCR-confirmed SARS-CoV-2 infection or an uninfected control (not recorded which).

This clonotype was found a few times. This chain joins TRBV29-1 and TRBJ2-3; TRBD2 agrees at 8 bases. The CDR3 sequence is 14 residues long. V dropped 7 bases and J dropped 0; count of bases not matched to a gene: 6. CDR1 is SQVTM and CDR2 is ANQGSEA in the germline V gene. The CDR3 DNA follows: TGCAGCGCAACTAGCGGCCTTAGCACAGATACGCAGTATTTT. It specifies CSATSGLSTDTQYF.

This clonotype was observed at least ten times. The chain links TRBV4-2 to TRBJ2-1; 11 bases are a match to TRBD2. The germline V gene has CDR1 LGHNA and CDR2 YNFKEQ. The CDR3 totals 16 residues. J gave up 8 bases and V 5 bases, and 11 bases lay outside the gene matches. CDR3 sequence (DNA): TGTGCCAGCAGCGAATTACTAGCGGGAGAAGTAGATGAGCAGTTCTTC. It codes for CASSELLAGEVDEQFF.

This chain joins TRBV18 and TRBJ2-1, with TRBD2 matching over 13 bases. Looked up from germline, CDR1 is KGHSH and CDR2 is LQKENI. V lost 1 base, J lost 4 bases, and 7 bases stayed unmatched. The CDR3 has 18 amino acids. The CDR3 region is CASSPLTLAGGIYNEQFF. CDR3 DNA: TGTGCCAGCTCACCACTTACACTAGCGGGAGGGATATACAATGAGCAGTTCTTC.

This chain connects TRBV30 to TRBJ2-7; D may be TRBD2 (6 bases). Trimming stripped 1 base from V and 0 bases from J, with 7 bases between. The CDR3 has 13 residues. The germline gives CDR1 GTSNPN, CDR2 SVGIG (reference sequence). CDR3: CAWSADYSYEQYF. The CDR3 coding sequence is TGTGCCTGGAGTGCGGACTACTCCTACGAGCAGTACTTC.

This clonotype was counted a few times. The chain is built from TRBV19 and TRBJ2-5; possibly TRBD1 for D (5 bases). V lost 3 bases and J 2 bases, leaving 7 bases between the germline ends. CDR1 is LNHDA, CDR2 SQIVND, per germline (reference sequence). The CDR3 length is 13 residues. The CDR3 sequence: CASSIRQQETQYF. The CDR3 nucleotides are TGTGCCAGTAGTATTCGACAGCAAGAGACCCAGTACTTC.

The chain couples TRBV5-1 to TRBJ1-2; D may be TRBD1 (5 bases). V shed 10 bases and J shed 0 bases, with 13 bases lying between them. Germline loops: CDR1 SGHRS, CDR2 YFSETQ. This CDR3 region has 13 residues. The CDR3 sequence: CACSGTANYGYTF. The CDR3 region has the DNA TGCGCCTGCTCCGGGACCGCTAACTATGGCTACACCTTC.

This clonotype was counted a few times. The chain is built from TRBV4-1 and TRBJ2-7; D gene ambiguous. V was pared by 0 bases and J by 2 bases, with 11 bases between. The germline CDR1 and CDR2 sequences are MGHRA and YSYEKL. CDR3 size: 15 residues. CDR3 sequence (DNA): TGCGCCAGCAGCCAAGATTGGACCACCGCCTACGAGCAGTACTTC. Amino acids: CASSQDWTTAYEQYF.

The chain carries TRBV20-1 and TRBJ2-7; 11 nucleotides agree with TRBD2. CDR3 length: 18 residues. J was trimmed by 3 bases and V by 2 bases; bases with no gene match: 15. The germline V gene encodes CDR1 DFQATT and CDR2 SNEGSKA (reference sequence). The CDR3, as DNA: TGCAGTGCTAGATGGCGGAGGCTAGCGGGAGGCTTGGACTACGAGCAGTACTTC. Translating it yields CSARWRRLAGGLDYEQYF.

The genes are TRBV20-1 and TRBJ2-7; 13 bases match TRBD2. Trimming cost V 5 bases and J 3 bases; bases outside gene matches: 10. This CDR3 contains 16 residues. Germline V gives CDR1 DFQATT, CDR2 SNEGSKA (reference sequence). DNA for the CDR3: TGCAGTGCTGAAGGACTAGCGGGAGTTTCCGGCTACGAGCAGTACTTC. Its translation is CSAEGLAGVSGYEQYF.

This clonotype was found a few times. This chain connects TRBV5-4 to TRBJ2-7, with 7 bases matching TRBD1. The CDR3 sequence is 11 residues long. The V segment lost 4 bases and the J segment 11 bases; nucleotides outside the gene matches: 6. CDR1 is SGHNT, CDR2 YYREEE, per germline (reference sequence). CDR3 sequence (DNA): TGTGCCAGCAGCCGCGACAGGGTGGAGTACTTC. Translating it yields CASSRDRVEYF. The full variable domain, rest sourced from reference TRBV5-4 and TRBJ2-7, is ETGVTQSPTHLIKTRGQQVTLRCSSQSGHNTVSWYQQALGQGPQFIFQYYREEENGRGNFPPRFSGLQFPNYSSELNVNALELDDSALYLCASSRDRVEYFGPGTRLTVT.

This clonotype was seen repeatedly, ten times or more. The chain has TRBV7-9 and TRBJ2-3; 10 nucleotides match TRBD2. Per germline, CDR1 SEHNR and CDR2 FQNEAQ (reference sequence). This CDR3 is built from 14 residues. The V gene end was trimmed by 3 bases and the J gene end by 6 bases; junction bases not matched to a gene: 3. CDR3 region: CASSFGAGGDTQYF. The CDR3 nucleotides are TGTGCCAGCAGCTTCGGAGCGGGAGGGGATACGCAGTATTTT. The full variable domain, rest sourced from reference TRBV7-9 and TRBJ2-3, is DTGVSQNPRHKITKRGQNVTFRCDPISEHNRLYWYRQTLGQGPEFLTYFQNEAQLEKSRLLSDRFSAERPKGSFSTLEIQRTEQGDSAMYLCASSFGAGGDTQYFGPGTRLTVL.

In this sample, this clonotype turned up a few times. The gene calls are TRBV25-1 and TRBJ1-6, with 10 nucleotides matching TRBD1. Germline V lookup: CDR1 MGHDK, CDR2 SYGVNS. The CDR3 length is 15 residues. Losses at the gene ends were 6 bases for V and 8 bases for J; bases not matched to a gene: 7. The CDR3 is CASRMTGGSDSPLHF. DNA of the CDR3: TGTGCCAGCAGGATGACAGGGGGCTCTGATTCACCCCTCCACTTT.

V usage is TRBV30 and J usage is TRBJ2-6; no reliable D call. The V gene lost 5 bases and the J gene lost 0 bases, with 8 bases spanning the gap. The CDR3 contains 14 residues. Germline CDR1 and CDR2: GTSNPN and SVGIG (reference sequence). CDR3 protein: CAWGRSSGANVLTF. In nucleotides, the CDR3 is TGTGCCTGGGGTCGGAGCTCTGGGGCCAACGTCCTGACTTTC. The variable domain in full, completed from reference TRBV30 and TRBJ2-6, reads SQTIHQWPATLVQPVGSPLSLECTVEGTSNPNLYWYRQAAGRGLQLLFYSVGIGQISSEVPQNLSASRPQDRQFILSSKKLLLSDSGFYLCAWGRSSGANVLTFGAGSRLTVL.

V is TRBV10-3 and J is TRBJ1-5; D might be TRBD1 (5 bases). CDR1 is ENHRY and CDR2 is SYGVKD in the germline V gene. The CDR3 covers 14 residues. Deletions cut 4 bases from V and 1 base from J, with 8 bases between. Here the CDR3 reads CAISGDGSNQPQHF. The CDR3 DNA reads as TGTGCCATCAGTGGGGACGGAAGCAATCAGCCCCAGCATTTT.

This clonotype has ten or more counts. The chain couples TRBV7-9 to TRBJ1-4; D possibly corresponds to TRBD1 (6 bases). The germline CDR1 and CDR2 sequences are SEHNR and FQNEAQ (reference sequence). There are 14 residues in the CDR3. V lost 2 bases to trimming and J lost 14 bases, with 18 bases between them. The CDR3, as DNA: TGTGCCAGCAGCTTACTGGCAGGGGAAGGCGATCTGTTTTTT. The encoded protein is CASSLLAGEGDLFF.

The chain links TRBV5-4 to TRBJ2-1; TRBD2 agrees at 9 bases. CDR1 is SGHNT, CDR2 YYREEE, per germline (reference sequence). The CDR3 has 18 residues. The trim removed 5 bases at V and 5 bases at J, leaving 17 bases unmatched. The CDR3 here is CASSSKGASGKIHNEQFF. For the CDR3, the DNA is TGTGCCAGCAGTTCCAAGGGGGCTAGCGGGAAGATCCACAATGAGCAGTTCTTC.

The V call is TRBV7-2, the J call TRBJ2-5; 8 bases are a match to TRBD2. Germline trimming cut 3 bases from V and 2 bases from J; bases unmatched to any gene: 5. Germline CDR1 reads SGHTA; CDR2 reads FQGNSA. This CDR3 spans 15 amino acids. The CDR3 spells CASSFGTSRQETQYF. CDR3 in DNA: TGTGCCAGCAGCTTCGGGACTAGTCGACAAGAGACCCAGTACTTC.

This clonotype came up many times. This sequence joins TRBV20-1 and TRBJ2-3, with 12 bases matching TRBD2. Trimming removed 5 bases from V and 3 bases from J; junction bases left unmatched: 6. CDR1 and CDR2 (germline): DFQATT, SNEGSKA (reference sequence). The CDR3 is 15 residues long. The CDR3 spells CSAPLAGGPTDTQYF. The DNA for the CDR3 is TGCAGTGCTCCCCTAGCGGGAGGGCCGACAGATACGCAGTATTTT.

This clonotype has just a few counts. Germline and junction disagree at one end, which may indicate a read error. CDR3 amino acids: CAGSDSAGESTDTQYF. DNA for the CDR3: TGTGCCGGCAGTGACTCCGCGGGAGAGAGCACAGATACGCAGTATTTT. The chain links TRBV6-4 to TRBJ2-3, with TRBD2 matching over 7 bases. Germline CDR1 reads MRHNA; CDR2 reads SNTAGT. The CDR3 is 16 amino acids.

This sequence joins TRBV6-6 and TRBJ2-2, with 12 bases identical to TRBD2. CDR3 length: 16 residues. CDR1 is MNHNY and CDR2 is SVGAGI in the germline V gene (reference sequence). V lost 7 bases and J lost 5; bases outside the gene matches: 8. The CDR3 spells CASILAGGPVTGELFF. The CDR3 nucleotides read TGTGCCAGCATCCTAGCGGGAGGGCCCGTGACCGGGGAGCTGTTTTTT.

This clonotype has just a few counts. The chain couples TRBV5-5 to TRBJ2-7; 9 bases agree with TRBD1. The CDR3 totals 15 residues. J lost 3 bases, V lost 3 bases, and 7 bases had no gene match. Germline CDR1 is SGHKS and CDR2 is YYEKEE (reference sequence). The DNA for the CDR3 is TGTGCCAGCAGCTGGGGACAGGGAGGTAACTACGAGCAGTACTTC. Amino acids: CASSWGQGGNYEQYF.

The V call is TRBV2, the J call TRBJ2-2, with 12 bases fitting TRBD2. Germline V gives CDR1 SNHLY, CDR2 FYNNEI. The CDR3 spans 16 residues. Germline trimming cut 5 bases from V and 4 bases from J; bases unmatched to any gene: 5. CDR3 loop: CASSRTSGTGTGELFF. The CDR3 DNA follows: TGTGCCAGCAGTCGGACTAGCGGGACTGGCACCGGGGAGCTGTTTTTT.